This entry lists 23 T cell receptor beta chains sequenced from one sample in a study of Graves' ophthalmopathy and Graves' hyperthyroidism. Amplified material comprised TCR beta CDR3 regions derived from RNA transcripts. HTBI primers were employed in first-round RT-PCR, then a second-round multiplex PCR followed. TCRdb reanalysed the multiplex PCR reads using MiXCR and keeps one entry per CDR3 protein. Here the sample spans fewer than 350,000 distinct CDR3 sequences, about a sixth being singletons. The sample taken for sequencing was peripheral blood. These receptors came from an adult man with Graves' ophthalmopathy.

This clonotype was seen at least ten times. V usage is TRBV2 and J usage is TRBJ2-7; D gene unclear. This CDR3 region has 13 residues. Germline CDR1 is SNHLY and CDR2 is FYNNEI. Deletions cut 2 bases from V and 2 bases from J, with 7 bases between. The CDR3, as DNA: TGTGCCAGCAGTGAACGACGGGCCTACGAGCAGTACTTC. As protein: CASSERRAYEQYF.

This clonotype was counted many times. V usage is TRBV2 and J usage is TRBJ1-5, with 10 bases fitting TRBD1. The CDR3 contains 14 residues. Germline CDR1 is SNHLY and CDR2 is FYNNEI. V gave up 8 bases and J gave up 7 bases; unmatched junction bases: 8. In nucleotides, the CDR3 is TGTGCCAGCCAAGGGGACAGGGGATACCAGCCCCAGCATTTT. Protein: CASQGDRGYQPQHF.

This clonotype has at least ten counts. The chain recombines TRBV5-1 with TRBJ2-7; possible D gene TRBD1, 6 bases. V was trimmed by 5 bases and J by 1 base, leaving 13 bases between them. CDR3 size: 14 residues. CDR1 and CDR2 (germline): SGHRS, YFSETQ. CDR3 nucleotides: TGCGCCAGCAGGACGGACAGTGATTCCTACGAGCAGTACTTC. Its protein is CASRTDSDSYEQYF.

This clonotype has a single count. This chain joins TRBV4-2 and TRBJ1-1, with a possible D match to TRBD1 (5 bases). Trimming left V 3 bases short and J 1 base short, with 12 bases between. CDR3 length: 15 amino acids. Germline V gene data show CDR1 as LGHNA and CDR2 as YNFKEQ. CDR3 amino acids: CASSQSRQKNTEAFF. Written as DNA, the CDR3 is TGTGCCAGCAGCCAGTCGAGACAGAAGAACACTGAAGCTTTCTTT.

This clonotype was seen repeatedly, ten times or more. The chain combines TRBV20-1 with TRBJ2-5; D remains unclear. There are 10 residues in the CDR3. CDR1 and CDR2 (germline): DFQATT, SNEGSKA (reference sequence). The CDR3 sequence is CSPLGETQYF. The CDR3 coding sequence is TGCAGCCCTCTAGGGGAGACCCAGTACTTC.

This chain links TRBV12-3 or TRBV12-4 with TRBJ2-2, with 9 bases that match TRBD2. V dropped 6 bases and J dropped 10; count of bases not matched to a gene: 12. The CDR3 sequence is 15 residues long. The CDR3 is CASSQAGTSRLELFF. In DNA form, the CDR3 reads TGTGCCAGCAGCCAAGCCGGGACTAGCAGGCTGGAGCTGTTTTTT.

This clonotype was counted once. CDR3 sequence: CASSLIRGDTEAFF. Written as DNA, the CDR3 is TGTGCCAGCAGTTTAATTCGGGGGGACACTGAAGCTTTCTTT. The rearrangement joins TRBV12-3 or TRBV12-4 to TRBJ1-1, with D perhaps matching TRBD1 (5 bases). The V gene lost 2 bases and the J gene lost 3 bases, with 10 bases spanning the gap. The CDR3 has 14 residues.

This clonotype was detected ten times or more. The CDR3 DNA reads TGTGCCAGCAGCCCATCTCACCAAGAGACCCAGTACTTC. This codes for CASSPSHQETQYF. V gene TRBV7-2 combines with J gene TRBJ2-5; D not certain. Per germline, CDR1 SGHTA and CDR2 FQGNSA. This CDR3 is built from 13 residues. Trimming removed 5 bases at V and 0 bases at J, with 7 bases between.

This clonotype has a count of ten or more. The chain carries TRBV6-2 or TRBV6-3 and TRBJ2-7; D is unclear. V gave up 7 bases and J gave up 2 bases, with 15 bases separating them. The CDR3 loop spans 14 amino acids. The germline CDR1 and CDR2 sequences are MNHEY and SVGEGT. Written as DNA, the CDR3 is TGTGCCAGCAAGATAGAAGGGTATACCTACGAGCAGTACTTC. Residues: CASKIEGYTYEQYF.

This clonotype was seen at least ten times. CDR3 nucleotide sequence: TGTGCCAGCAGCTTAGCCCGTGCCCCTGGAAACACCATATATTTT. It specifies CASSLARAPGNTIYF. The chain couples TRBV11-2 to TRBJ1-3; no definite D call. Per germline, CDR1 SGHAT and CDR2 FQNNGV. The CDR3 contains 15 residues. V lost 1 base, J lost 2 bases, and 9 bases lay in between.

This clonotype was observed many times. This sequence joins TRBV6-2 or TRBV6-3 and TRBJ2-5; possibly TRBD2 for D (6 bases). The CDR3 length is 19 residues. Deletions cut 6 bases from V and 2 bases from J, with 28 bases between. The germline gives CDR1 MNHEY, CDR2 SVGEGT. CDR3 residues: CASSLYVGEGGRGQETQYF. In DNA, the CDR3 is TGTGCCAGCAGCCTTTACGTGGGAGAGGGAGGTCGGGGTCAAGAGACCCAGTACTTC.

This clonotype came up a few times. Since a much larger clone is just one base distant, this may be a read error. The chain recombines TRBV28 with TRBJ2-5; the match to TRBD2 covers 14 bases. With 6 bases clipped from V and 1 base from J, the junction kept 10 bases outside the gene matches. The CDR3 is 18 amino acids. Germline CDR1 MDHEN, CDR2 SYDVKM. The CDR3 DNA reads as TGTGCCAGCAGCCTTGGGACTAGCGGGGGCCAAACCCAAGAGACCCAGTACTTC. Protein sequence: CASSLGTSGGQTQETQYF.

The chain has TRBV7-2 and TRBJ2-7; the D gene is possibly TRBD2 (6 bases). The V end lost 3 bases, the J end lost 4 bases, and 16 bases lay between the germline ends. Germline V gene sequence: CDR1 SGHTA, CDR2 FQGNSA. This CDR3 comprises 15 residues. CDR3 sequence reads: CASSLGGRGGYEQYF. The CDR3 region has the DNA TGTGCCAGCAGCTTGGGAGGTCGGGGCGGGTACGAGCAGTACTTC.

This clonotype was observed a handful of times. The V gene is TRBV14, the J gene TRBJ2-3; TRBD2 is a possible D gene (5 bases). Germline CDR1 is SGHDN and CDR2 is FVKESK. This CDR3 region has 17 residues. Trimming stripped 4 bases from V and 4 bases from J, with 21 bases between. DNA of the CDR3: TGTGCCAGCAGCCGATTTACTAGTTCGAGTTCAGCAGATACGCAGTATTTT. Translating it yields CASSRFTSSSSADTQYF. The complete variable domain, with remaining parts taken from reference TRBV14 and TRBJ2-3, reads EAGVTQFPSHSVIEKGQTVTLRCDPISGHDNLYWYRRVMGKEIKFLLHFVKESKQDESGMPNNRFLAERTGGTYSTLKVQPAELEDSGVYFCASSRFTSSSSADTQYFGPGTRLTVL.

This clonotype appeared many times. The J gene is TRBJ2-7, the V gene TRBV6-5; perhaps TRBD1 as D (6 bases). Germline CDR1 is MNHEY and CDR2 is SVGAGI. This CDR3 is 18 amino acids long. With 7 bases removed from V and 0 bases from J, the gap between germline ends came to 25 bases. The CDR3 spells CASTTSLQRGRPSYEQYF. The CDR3 DNA reads as TGTGCCAGCACTACATCCCTGCAGAGGGGGAGACCCTCCTACGAGCAGTACTTC.

This clonotype has just a few counts. J is TRBJ1-1 and V is TRBV25-1; a possible D gene is TRBD1 (5 bases). This CDR3 spans 12 amino acids. With 1 base removed from V and 10 bases from J, the gap between germline ends came to 10 bases. CDR1 and CDR2 from the germline V gene are MGHDK and SYGVNS. CDR3 sequence: CASSEFLGGAFF. DNA for the CDR3: TGTGCCAGCAGTGAATTTCTGGGGGGAGCTTTCTTT.

Many counts were recorded for this clonotype. The rearrangement links TRBV15 to TRBJ2-7, with D hard to call. The ends were cut back, 0 bases at V and 3 bases at J, with 6 bases in the middle. Germline V gives CDR1 LNHNV, CDR2 YYDKDF (reference sequence). The CDR3 length is 13 residues. CDR3 loop: CATSRDKGYEQYF. CDR3 DNA: TGTGCCACCAGCAGAGATAAGGGCTACGAGCAGTACTTC.

J is TRBJ2-7 and V is TRBV18; TRBD1 aligns across 9 bases. This CDR3 spans 15 amino acids. Trimming at V came to 3 bases and at J to 0 bases, leaving 3 bases not matched to a gene. The germline CDR1 and CDR2 sequences are KGHSH and LQKENI. The CDR3 DNA follows: TGTGCCAGCTCACCTGGACAGGGGAGCTCCTACGAGCAGTACTTC. It codes for CASSPGQGSSYEQYF.

This clonotype was counted at least ten times. A read error is possible here, since a much larger clone lies one base away. This sequence joins TRBV12-3 or TRBV12-4 and TRBJ2-5; D not certain. The CDR3 runs to 14 residues. This CDR3 reads CASSSTLRQGTQYF. In DNA form, the CDR3 reads TGTGCCAGCAGTTCTACGTTGCGACAAGGGACCCAGTACTTC.

Of note for this clonotype: Since a much larger clone is just one base distant, this may be a read error. Because it lacks the conserved phenylalanine or tryptophan at the end, this CDR3 is likely a read error. The chain has TRBV5-1 and TRBJ2-5, with TRBD2 identical over 9 bases. CDR1 and CDR2 (germline): SGHRS, YFSETQ. The CDR3 sequence is 16 residues long. J gave up 2 bases and V 4 bases, and 9 bases lay outside the gene matches. CDR3 DNA sequence: TGCGCCAGCAGCCCCCCTAGCGGGACGTTACAAGAGACCCAGTACTCC. It specifies CASSPPSGTLQETQYS.

The genes are TRBV18 and TRBJ1-2; D remains unclear. Germline V gene data show CDR1 as KGHSH and CDR2 as LQKENI. The CDR3 sequence is 15 residues long. The ends were cut back, 3 bases at V and 6 bases at J, with 17 bases in the middle. DNA for the CDR3: TGTGCCAGCTCACCCGAGGCTGCCCGGGAGGATGGCTACACCTTC. This codes for CASSPEAAREDGYTF.

This clonotype occurred many times. V and J are TRBV28 and TRBJ2-7, with 12 bases matching TRBD2. The CDR3 contains 17 residues. CDR1 and CDR2 from the germline V gene are MDHEN and SYDVKM. Trimming at V came to 5 bases and at J to 4 bases, leaving 12 bases not matched to a gene. The CDR3 DNA reads as TGTGCCAGCAGTCTCCCAAGACTAGCGGGGGATCGGTACGAGCAGTACTTC. It is translated as CASSLPRLAGDRYEQYF.

In its sample, this clonotype was seen many times. CDR3: CSYRVTDTQYF. In DNA form, the CDR3 reads TGCAGCTACAGAGTCACAGATACGCAGTATTTT. This chain joins TRBV29-1 and TRBJ2-3; D gene uncertain. Between the trimmed V and J ends, which lost 8 bases and 2 bases, there was a span of 8 bases. CDR1 is SQVTM, CDR2 ANQGSEA, per germline. The CDR3 spans 11 residues.